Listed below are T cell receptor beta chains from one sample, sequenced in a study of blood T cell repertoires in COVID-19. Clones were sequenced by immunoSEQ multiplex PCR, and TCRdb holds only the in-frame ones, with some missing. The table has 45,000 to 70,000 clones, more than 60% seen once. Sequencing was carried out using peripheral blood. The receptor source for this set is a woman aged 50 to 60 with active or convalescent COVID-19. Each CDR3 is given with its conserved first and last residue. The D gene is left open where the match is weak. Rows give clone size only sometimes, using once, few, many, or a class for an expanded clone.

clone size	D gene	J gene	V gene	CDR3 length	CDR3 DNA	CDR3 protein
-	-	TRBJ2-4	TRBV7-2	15	TGTGCCAGCAGCCCGGGACAACCAGGCCGAAACATTCAGTACTTC	CASSPGQPGRNIQYF
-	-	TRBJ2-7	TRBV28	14	TGTGCCAGCAGTTTACTACAGGGCTCCTACGAGCAGTACTTC	CASSLLQGSYEQYF
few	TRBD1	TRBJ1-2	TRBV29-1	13	TGCAGCGTTGAAGCAGGGGGACCCTATGGCTACACCTTC	CSVEAGGPYGYTF
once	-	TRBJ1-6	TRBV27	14	TGTGCCAGCAGTTTAACAAGTTTTAATTCACCCCTCCACTTT	CASSLTSFNSPLHF
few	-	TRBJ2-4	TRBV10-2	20	TGCGCCAGCAGTGAGTCTGCGGGGGCTTTTGGGGGTGGCGCCAAAAACATTCAGTACTTC	CASSESAGAFGGGAKNIQYF
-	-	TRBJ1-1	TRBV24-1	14	TGTGCCACCATACGAGAGGGTACGGACACTGAAGCTTTCTTT	CATIREGTDTEAFF
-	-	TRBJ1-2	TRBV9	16	TGTGCCAGCAGCTCCCAGCCGGGACATTCCAACTATGGCTACACCTTC	CASSSQPGHSNYGYTF
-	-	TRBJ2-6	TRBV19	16	TGTGCCAGTAGTATAGGACTCACGTCTGGGGCCAACGTCCTGACTTTC	CASSIGLTSGANVLTF
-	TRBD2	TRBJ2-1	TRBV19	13	TGTGCCAGTAACCATGCGGGAGTGAATGAGCAGTTCTTC	CASNHAGVNEQFF
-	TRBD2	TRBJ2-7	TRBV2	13	TGTGCCACCACTAGCGGGAGCGTATACGAGCAGTACTTC	CATTSGSVYEQYF
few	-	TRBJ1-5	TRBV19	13	TGTGCCAGTACTGGAGGGCGGACTCAGCCCCAGCATTTT	CASTGGRTQPQHF
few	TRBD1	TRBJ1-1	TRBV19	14	TGTGCCAGTAGTACCGACAGGGGGAAGGTTGAAGCTTTCTTT	CASSTDRGKVEAFF
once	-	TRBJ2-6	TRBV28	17	TGTGCCAGCCGAAGGGGCAGGTGGAGCTCTGGGGCCAACGTCCTGACTTTC	CASRRGRWSSGANVLTF
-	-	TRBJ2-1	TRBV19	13	TGTGCCAGTAGTCGGGTCGGCGGGGATGAGCAGTTCTTC	CASSRVGGDEQFF
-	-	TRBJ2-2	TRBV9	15	TGTGCCAGCAGCCTAGGCCAAGGACAAACCGGGGAGCTGTTTTTT	CASSLGQGQTGELFF
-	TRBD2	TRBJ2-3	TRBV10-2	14	TGCGCCAGCATGCTAGCGGGCTACACAGATACGCAGTATTTT	CASMLAGYTDTQYF
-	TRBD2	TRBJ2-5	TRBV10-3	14	TGTGCCACCCTGGGTAGCGGGTTAGAAGAGACCCAGTACTTC	CATLGSGLEETQYF
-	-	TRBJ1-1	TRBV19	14	TGTGCCAGTAGTACCCCCAGTGAGAACACTGAAGCTTTCTTT	CASSTPSENTEAFF
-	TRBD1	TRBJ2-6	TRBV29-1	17	TGCAGCGTTACCGGGACAGGGGGGACTACGGGGGCCAACGTCCTGACTTTC	CSVTGTGGTTGANVLTF
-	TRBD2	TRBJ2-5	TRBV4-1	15	TGCGCCAGCAGCCAGCCGCTAAAGCGGGGGGAGACCCAGTACTTC	CASSQPLKRGETQYF
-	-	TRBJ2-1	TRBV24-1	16	TGTGCCACCAGTGATTCGGACAAGATCTACTACAATGAGCAGTTCTTC	CATSDSDKIYYNEQFF
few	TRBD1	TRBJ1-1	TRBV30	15	TGTGCCTGGAGACGTGGGACAGGGGGTAACACTGAAGCTTTCTTT	CAWRRGTGGNTEAFF
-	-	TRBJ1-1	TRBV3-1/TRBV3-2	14	TGTGCCAGCAGCCTTCAAGGCGGTAGGACTGAAGCTTTCTTT	CASSLQGGRTEAFF